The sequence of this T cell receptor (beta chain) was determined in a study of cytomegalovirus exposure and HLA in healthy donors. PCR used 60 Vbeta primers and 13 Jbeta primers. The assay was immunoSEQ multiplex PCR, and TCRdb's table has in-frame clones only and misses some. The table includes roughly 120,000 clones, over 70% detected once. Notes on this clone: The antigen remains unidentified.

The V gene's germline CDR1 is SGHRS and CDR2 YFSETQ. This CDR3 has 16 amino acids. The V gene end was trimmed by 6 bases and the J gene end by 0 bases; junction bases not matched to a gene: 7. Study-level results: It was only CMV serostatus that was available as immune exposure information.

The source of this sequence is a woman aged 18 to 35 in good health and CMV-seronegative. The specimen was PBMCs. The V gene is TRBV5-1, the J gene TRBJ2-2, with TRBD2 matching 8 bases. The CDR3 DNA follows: TGCGCCAGCACCCCGACTAGCGTCCCGAACACCGGGGAGCTGTTTTTT. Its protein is CASTPTSVPNTGELFF.